This TCR beta chain was captured by sequencing in a study of CD8 T cells in ankylosing spondylitis. Study results and limitations: Reports of some motif variants in reactive arthritis synovial fluid and blood predate this one. Researchers reportedly found disease-linked clones significantly enriched in matched ankylosing spondylitis synovial fluid. Within peripheral blood, clones linked to disease were CD8+ and relatively rare. It appeared that ankylosing spondylitis blood was characterized by a TCR beta motif of several highly homologous variants.

This clonotype was counted between two and nine times. The antigen remains unidentified. TCR beta libraries were made by quantitative 5'-RACE with molecular barcodes. Using its own MiXCR run on the 5' RACE reads, TCRdb lists one record per CDR3 protein. The sample carries around 130,000 distinct CDR3 sequences, 15% to 20% recorded once. Trimming stripped 8 bases from V and 6 bases from J, with 10 bases between. The CDR3 sequence is 11 residues long. In germline, CDR1 is KGHDR, CDR2 SFDVKD. The receptor's source is a male donor with ankylosing spondylitis. Sequenced input: blood, either unsorted or a sorted T cell fraction (not recorded which). The rearrangement links TRBV24-1 to TRBJ2-7; D gene uncertain. The CDR3 DNA reads as TGTGCCACCACCCCCCCCGGCGAGCAGTACTTC. Translating it yields CATTPPGEQYF.